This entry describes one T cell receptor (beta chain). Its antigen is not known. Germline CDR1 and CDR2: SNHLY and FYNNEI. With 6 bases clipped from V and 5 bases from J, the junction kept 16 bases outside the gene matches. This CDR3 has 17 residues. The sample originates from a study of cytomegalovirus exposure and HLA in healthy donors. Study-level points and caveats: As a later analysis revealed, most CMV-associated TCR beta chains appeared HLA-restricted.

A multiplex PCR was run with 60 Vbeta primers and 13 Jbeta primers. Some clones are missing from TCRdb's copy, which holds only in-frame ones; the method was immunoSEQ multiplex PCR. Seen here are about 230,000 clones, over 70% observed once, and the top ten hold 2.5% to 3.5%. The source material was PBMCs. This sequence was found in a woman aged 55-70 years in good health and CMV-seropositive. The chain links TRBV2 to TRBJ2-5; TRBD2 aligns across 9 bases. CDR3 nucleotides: TGTGCCAGCAGCGATGCCATGGGACTAGCTAATAGGGAGACCCAGTACTTC. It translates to CASSDAMGLANRETQYF. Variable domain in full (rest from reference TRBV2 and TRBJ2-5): EPEVTQTPSHQVTQMGQEVILRCVPISNHLYFYWYRQILGQKVEFLVSFYNNEISEKSEIFDDQFSVERPDGSNFTLKIRSTKLEDSAMYFCASSDAMGLANRETQYFGPGTRLLVL.